Listed below are T cell receptor beta chains from one sample, sequenced in a study of blood T cell repertoires in COVID-19. The assay was immunoSEQ multiplex PCR, and TCRdb's table has in-frame clones only and misses some. The sample shows roughly 78,000 clones, approximately 86% of them seen only once. The source material was peripheral blood. The receptors stem from a woman aged 60-70 years with acute or convalescent COVID-19. Each CDR3 is given with its conserved first and last residue. A D gene is named only where the DNA matches it firmly. Clone size is given for some rows only: seen once, a few or many times, or a class if the clone is expanded.

abundance	j_gene	v_gene	d_gene	CDR3nt	CDR3aa
NA	TRBJ1-1	TRBV12-3/TRBV12-4	NA	TGTGCCAGCAGTTTCCGGGATTACACTGAAGCTTTCTTT	CASSFRDYTEAFF
NA	TRBJ2-7	TRBV11-2	NA	TGTGCCAGCAGCTTAGACTACTACGAGCAGTACTTC	CASSLDYYEQYF
NA	TRBJ1-4	TRBV7-9	NA	TGTGCCAGCCGACGGGGAACGGGAGGAAAGGCTAATGAAAAACTGTTTTTT	CASRRGTGGKANEKLFF
NA	TRBJ1-3	TRBV30	NA	TGTGCCTGGAGTGACGTTAGCCAGATTCCACTAAACACCATATATTTT	CAWSDVSQIPLNTIYF
NA	TRBJ2-1	TRBV7-9	TRBD2	TGTGCCAGCAGCTCACTAGCGGGGGACAATGAGCAGTTCTTC	CASSSLAGDNEQFF
NA	TRBJ1-1	TRBV2	NA	TGTGCCAGCTTACAAGGAGAGTGGCACACTGAAGCTTTCTTT	CASLQGEWHTEAFF
NA	TRBJ1-1	TRBV25-1	NA	TGTGCCAGCAGTGCCTCAGGGAGGATGTCTTTCTTT	CASSASGRMSFF
NA	TRBJ2-1	TRBV19	NA	TGTGCCAGTAGTAGCGACGGGGGGCCCTACAATGAGCAGTTCTTC	CASSSDGGPYNEQFF
NA	TRBJ1-2	TRBV2	TRBD1	TGTGCCAGCTACAAAGAGGAAAACAGGGGTAACTATGGCTACACCTTC	CASYKEENRGNYGYTF
once	TRBJ2-3	TRBV2	NA	TGTGCCAGCAGTGTCTTGGCCGATTTCCCCAAAGATACGCAGTATTTT	CASSVLADFPKDTQYF
NA	TRBJ1-1	TRBV11-2	TRBD1	TGTGCCAGCAGCCCCGGACAGGGGGCGTTTATGGCTGAAGCTTTCTTT	CASSPGQGAFMAEAFF
NA	TRBJ1-2	TRBV4-3	TRBD1	TGCGCCAGCAACGGGGGGACAGGAAACCGAATGGGCTACACCTTC	CASNGGTGNRMGYTF
NA	TRBJ1-1	TRBV2	NA	TGTGCCAGCAGGGAAGGCCCAGGGTACACTGAAGCTTTCTTT	CASREGPGYTEAFF
NA	TRBJ2-2	TRBV9	TRBD1	TGTGCCAGCAGCGACAGGGGTTACACCGGGGAGCTGTTTTTT	CASSDRGYTGELFF
NA	TRBJ2-3	TRBV4-2	TRBD1	TGTGCCAGCGGCCCGACAGGGCCCACAGATACGCAGTATTTT	CASGPTGPTDTQYF
NA	TRBJ2-7	TRBV28	TRBD1	TGTGCCAGCAACCGCCTGGCAGGGGGTAGGTACGAGCAGTACTTC	CASNRLAGGRYEQYF
NA	TRBJ2-1	TRBV7-2	TRBD2	TGTGCCAGCAGCTTAGTTAGCGGGGCTCGGAACAATGAGCAGTTCTTC	CASSLVSGARNNEQFF
few	TRBJ2-5	TRBV7-2	TRBD1	TGTGCCAGCAGCTCAGCCACACAGGGGCGCGGAGAGACCCAGTACTTC	CASSSATQGRGETQYF
NA	TRBJ1-1	TRBV19	NA	TGTGCCAGTAGTATAGATCAGGCAGGGACTATGAACACTGAAGCTTTCTTT	CASSIDQAGTMNTEAFF
NA	TRBJ1-2	TRBV5-5	TRBD1	TGTGCCAGCAGCTTGGCCACGACAGGGACCTATGGCTACACCTTC	CASSLATTGTYGYTF
NA	TRBJ2-2	TRBV19	NA	TGTGCCAGTAGTATAGAACTAGCCACCGGGGAGCTGTTTTTT	CASSIELATGELFF
NA	TRBJ1-5	TRBV28	TRBD1	TGTGCCAGCAGTTCGATCACAGGGGTCCCCGATCAGCCCCAGCATTTT	CASSSITGVPDQPQHF
NA	TRBJ1-5	TRBV11-2	NA	TGTGCCAGCAGCTTAGGAGGGCCCCAGCATTTT	CASSLGGPQHF
NA	TRBJ2-7	TRBV19	NA	TGTGCCAGTAGTATCCTTCGGGGAAACTACGAGCAGTACTTC	CASSILRGNYEQYF
NA	TRBJ1-5	TRBV19	NA	TGTGCCAGTAGCAGGACAGTCGAACAGCCCCAGCATTTT	CASSRTVEQPQHF
NA	TRBJ1-2	TRBV28	TRBD1	TGTGCCAGCAGTTTAGGACAGGGGGTAGGAAAATATGGCTACACCTTC	CASSLGQGVGKYGYTF
once	TRBJ2-1	TRBV27	TRBD2	TGTGCCAGCAGTCCCGGGGGGGCGGGCAATGAGCAGTTCTTC	CASSPGGAGNEQFF
NA	TRBJ1-1	TRBV5-8	TRBD1	TGTGCCAGCAGCCCCCGGACAGGGGGCTCCACTGAAGCTTTCTTT	CASSPRTGGSTEAFF
NA	TRBJ1-2	TRBV5-4	NA	TGTGCCAGCAGCCGACCGACCTCAGGGAATCATGGCTACACCTTC	CASSRPTSGNHGYTF
NA	TRBJ2-7	TRBV7-9	NA	TGTGCCAGCAGCCGTGACAGCGCGAGATTCTACGAGCAGTACTTC	CASSRDSARFYEQYF
NA	TRBJ2-3	TRBV5-1	TRBD2	TGCGCCAGCAGCCCCCGGACTAGCGGGAGGGTAGATACGCAGTATTTT	CASSPRTSGRVDTQYF
NA	TRBJ2-1	TRBV28	TRBD1	TGTGCCAGCAGTTTGGGGGACAGGGGGCTTGGGAATGAGCAGTTCTTC	CASSLGDRGLGNEQFF
NA	TRBJ1-1	TRBV30	NA	TGTGCCTGGACAGGGTACGCTGAAGCTTTCTTT	CAWTGYAEAFF
NA	TRBJ1-1	TRBV6-5	TRBD1	TGTGCCAGCAGCCGGACAGGGGTATATTCTACTGAAGCTTTCTTT	CASSRTGVYSTEAFF
NA	TRBJ2-1	TRBV7-2	TRBD2	TGTGCCAGCAGCTTAGCTCGAGCGGGAGGGTTCGTCGGTGAGCAGTTCTTC	CASSLARAGGFVGEQFF
NA	TRBJ2-5	TRBV2	TRBD2	TGTGCCAGCAGGAGAGGGCGGACTAGCGGGGGGGATCAAGAGACCCAGTACTTC	CASRRGRTSGGDQETQYF
NA	TRBJ2-1	TRBV5-6	TRBD2	TGTGCCAGCAGCCTTCGGGAGGGGGGGAATGAGCAGTTCTTC	CASSLREGGNEQFF
NA	TRBJ1-5	TRBV30	NA	TGTGCCTGGAGTGTACAATCTTCGCAGCCCCAGCATTTT	CAWSVQSSQPQHF
few	TRBJ1-6	TRBV7-9	NA	TGTGCCAGCAGCTTAGTAGTGGGCAATTCACCCCTCCACTTT	CASSLVVGNSPLHF
NA	TRBJ2-3	TRBV5-1	TRBD2	TGCGCCAGCGGTAGCGGGAGGGCCTTCACAGATACGCAGTATTTT	CASGSGRAFTDTQYF
many	TRBJ1-1	TRBV29-1	TRBD1	TGCAGCGCAGCGGACAGGTTGAGTGAAGCTTTCTTT	CSAADRLSEAFF
NA	TRBJ1-3	TRBV28	NA	TGTGCCAGCAGTTGGTCCCGGAACACCATATATTTT	CASSWSRNTIYF
NA	TRBJ1-4	TRBV14	NA	TGTGCCAGCAGCCCCCAAAGCCGGGGGGGAAAACTGTTTTTT	CASSPQSRGGKLFF
NA	TRBJ2-1	TRBV7-9	NA	TGTGCCTTAGCAATTGGAGACAATGAGCAGTTCTTC	CALAIGDNEQFF
NA	TRBJ2-3	TRBV20-1	TRBD2	TGCAGTGCTAGTGGACTAGCGGGGCTCGCAGATACGCAGTATTTT	CSASGLAGLADTQYF
NA	TRBJ1-2	TRBV27	TRBD1	TGTGCCAGCAGTTTAGGGCCCACAGGGGTCTATGGCTACACCTTC	CASSLGPTGVYGYTF
NA	TRBJ1-2	TRBV7-9	TRBD1	TGTGCCAGCAGCTCACAGACAGGGCTTGACTATGGCTACACCTTC	CASSSQTGLDYGYTF
NA	TRBJ2-1	TRBV2	NA	TGTGCCAGCATCCCTAGCGCTTCCTACAATGAGCAGTTCTTC	CASIPSASYNEQFF
NA	TRBJ2-7	TRBV6-2/TRBV6-3	TRBD1	TGTGCCAGCAGTTGGACAGGGTACAACGAGCAGTACTTC	CASSWTGYNEQYF
NA	TRBJ2-3	TRBV19	NA	TGTGCCAGTAGGGTGAACTCCGCTTCCTCCACAGATACGCAGTATTTT	CASRVNSASSTDTQYF
once	TRBJ2-2	TRBV5-4	NA	TGTGCCAGCAGTTTCGGACAGACCGCCGGGGAGCTGTTTTTT	CASSFGQTAGELFF
NA	TRBJ1-1	TRBV7-3	NA	TGTGCCAGCAGCTTATGGGGGCTGGGGGCAGGTACTGAAGCTTTCTTT	CASSLWGLGAGTEAFF
NA	TRBJ2-2	TRBV6-5	TRBD1	TGTGCCAGCAGGACCCCCGGGACAGGTTCCTCGGTGCTGTTTTTT	CASRTPGTGSSVLFF
NA	TRBJ2-7	TRBV18	TRBD1	TGTGCCAGCTCACCCAGGACAGGGGACGAGCAGTACTTC	CASSPRTGDEQYF
NA	TRBJ1-5	TRBV28	NA	TGTGCCAGCAGTTCCCCCGGGGGGATTGGCAATCAGCCCCAGCATTTT	CASSSPGGIGNQPQHF
NA	TRBJ2-1	TRBV7-2	NA	TGTGCCAGCAGCTTCTACGGCAATGAGCAGTTCTTC	CASSFYGNEQFF
NA	TRBJ1-3	TRBV28	NA	TGTGCCAGCAGCCCCACAGGGAGTGGAAACACCATATATTTT	CASSPTGSGNTIYF
NA	TRBJ2-5	TRBV5-1	TRBD2	TGCGCCAGCAGCTTGGGACTAGCGGGGGCAGAGACCCAGTACTTC	CASSLGLAGAETQYF
NA	TRBJ1-1	TRBV3-1/TRBV3-2	NA	TGTGCCAGCAGCCAAACTATGACAGACAACACTGAAGCTTTCTTT	CASSQTMTDNTEAFF